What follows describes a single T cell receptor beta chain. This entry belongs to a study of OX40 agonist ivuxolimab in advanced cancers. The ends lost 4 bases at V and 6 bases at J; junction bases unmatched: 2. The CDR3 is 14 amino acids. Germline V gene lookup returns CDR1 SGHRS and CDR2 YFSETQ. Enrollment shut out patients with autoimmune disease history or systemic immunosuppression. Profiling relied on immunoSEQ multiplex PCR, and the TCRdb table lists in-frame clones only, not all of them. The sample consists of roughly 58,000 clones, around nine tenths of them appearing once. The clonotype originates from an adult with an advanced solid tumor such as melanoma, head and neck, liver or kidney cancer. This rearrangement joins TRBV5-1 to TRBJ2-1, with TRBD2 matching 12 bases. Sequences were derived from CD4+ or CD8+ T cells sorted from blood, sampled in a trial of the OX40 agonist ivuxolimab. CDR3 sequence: CASSPGLAGNEQFF. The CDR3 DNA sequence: TGCGCCAGCAGCCCGGGACTAGCGGGCAATGAGCAGTTCTTC.